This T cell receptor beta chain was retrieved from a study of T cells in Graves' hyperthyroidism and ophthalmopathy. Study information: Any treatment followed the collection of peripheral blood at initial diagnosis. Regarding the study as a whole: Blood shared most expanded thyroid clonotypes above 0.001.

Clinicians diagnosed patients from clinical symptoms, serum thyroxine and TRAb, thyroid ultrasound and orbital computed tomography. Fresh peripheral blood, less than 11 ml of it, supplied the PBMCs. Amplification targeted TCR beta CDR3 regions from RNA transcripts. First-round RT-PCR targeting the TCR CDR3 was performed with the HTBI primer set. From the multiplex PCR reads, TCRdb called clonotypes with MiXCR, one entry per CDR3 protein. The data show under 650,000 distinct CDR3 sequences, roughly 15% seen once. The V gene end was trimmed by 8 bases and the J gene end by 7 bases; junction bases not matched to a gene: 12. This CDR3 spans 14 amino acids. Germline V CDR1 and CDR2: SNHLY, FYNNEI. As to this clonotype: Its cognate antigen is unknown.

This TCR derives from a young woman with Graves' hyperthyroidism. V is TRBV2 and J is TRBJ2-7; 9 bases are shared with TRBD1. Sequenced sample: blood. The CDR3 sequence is CASGSGQGSQEQYF. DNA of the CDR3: TGTGCCAGCGGTTCGGGACAGGGTTCACAGGAGCAGTACTTC.